Each of the 3 T cell receptor beta chains below was sequenced from the same sample in a study of long-term antiretroviral therapy in people with HIV. The authors ran the immunoSEQ assay, v3.0, at survey level. Libraries were prepared by immunoSEQ multiplex PCR; TCRdb keeps only in-frame clonotypes and omits some of them. The table lists approximately 24,000 clones, around 88% of them singletons. Material: unsorted PBMCs, obtained less than 4.7 years after starting antiretroviral therapy. Every receptor here comes from a man aged 25 to 40 with HIV.

This clone was observed a handful of times. V is TRBV7-9 and J is TRBJ1-1; a possible D gene is TRBD1 (6 bases). The V gene lost 1 base and the J gene lost 6 bases, with 9 bases spanning the gap. Germline values: CDR1 SEHNR, CDR2 FQNEAQ (reference sequence). This CDR3 is built from 13 residues. The CDR3 is CASSLGTVPEAFF. The CDR3 nucleotides are TGTGCCAGCAGCTTAGGGACAGTGCCTGAAGCTTTCTTT.

This clone was found once. The V gene is TRBV12-5, the J gene TRBJ1-1, with D hard to call. From germline, CDR1 is LGHNT and CDR2 FRNRAP. The CDR3 has 12 amino acids. The V end lost 4 bases, the J end lost 6 bases, and 9 bases lay between the germline ends. CDR3 protein: CASGSSWAEAFF. The CDR3 DNA sequence: TGTGCTAGTGGTTCGTCCTGGGCTGAAGCTTTCTTT.

This clone occurred a few times. J is TRBJ1-4 and V is TRBV7-9, with 7 bases identical to TRBD1. CDR1 is SEHNR and CDR2 is FQNEAQ in the germline V gene (reference sequence). The CDR3 loop spans 14 amino acids. The V segment lost 5 bases and the J segment 8 bases; nucleotides outside the gene matches: 8. The CDR3, as DNA: TGTGCCAGCAGCCCAGGGGGAGTGGGGGAAAAACTGTTTTTT. Its translation is CASSPGGVGEKLFF.